Following are 12 T cell receptor beta chains from one sample sequenced in a study of T-cell memory formation after mild COVID-19. TCRdb fed the 5' RACE reads into MiXCR, producing one record per CDR3 protein. This sample has some 120,000 distinct CDR3 sequences, with 16% found just once. Source material: PBMCs or a T cell subset sorted from them (not recorded which). Source of these receptors: an adult woman who had mild COVID-19 (a few samples of this study predate the infection). Cell type and time point are not known.

This clonotype turned up a few times. This sequence joins TRBV30 and TRBJ2-3; TRBD2 matches 11 bases. CDR1 is GTSNPN, CDR2 SVGIG, per germline (reference sequence). The ends lost 5 bases at V and 5 bases at J; junction bases unmatched: 6. The CDR3 totals 14 residues. CDR3 protein: CAWVLAGEGDTQYF. CDR3 nucleotides: TGTGCCTGGGTACTAGCGGGAGAAGGAGATACGCAGTATTTT.

The sample holds a few counts of this clonotype. The chain is built from TRBV5-1 and TRBJ1-1; tentatively, D is TRBD1 (5 bases). V gave up 4 bases and J gave up 3 bases, with 10 bases separating them. Looked up from germline, CDR1 is SGHRS and CDR2 is YFSETQ. The CDR3 spans 13 residues. The CDR3 DNA follows: TGCGCCAGCAGCCGGGGGGTGGACACTGAAGCTTTCTTT. This codes for CASSRGVDTEAFF.

This clonotype was seen only once. CDR3 region: CSAPVGTEAFF. CDR3 bases: TGCAGTGCTCCCGTTGGAACTGAAGCTTTCTTT. This chain connects TRBV20-1 to TRBJ1-1, with D unclear. The CDR3 is 11 residues long. Germline CDR1 reads DFQATT; CDR2 reads SNEGSKA (reference sequence). V lost 5 bases to trimming and J lost 5 bases, with 9 bases between them.

This clonotype was seen more than once but under ten times. This chain connects TRBV20-1 to TRBJ2-7; 9 positions match TRBD2. Germline loops: CDR1 DFQATT, CDR2 SNEGSKA (reference sequence). This CDR3 region has 14 residues. The trim removed 5 bases at V and 6 bases at J, leaving 11 bases unmatched. CDR3 in amino acids: CSAPRGGLSIEQYF. The CDR3 bases are TGCAGTGCTCCGCGGGGGGGCCTAAGTATCGAGCAGTACTTC.

This clonotype was counted a few times. The CDR3 is CASSPQSSRSGYF. The CDR3 DNA sequence: TGTGCCAGCAGTCCTCAAAGTAGTAGAAGTGGATACTTC. This chain joins TRBV2 and TRBJ2-7; D remains unclear. This CDR3 region has 13 residues. Germline lookup yields CDR1 SNHLY and CDR2 FYNNEI. Trimming took 5 bases from V and 13 from J, leaving 21 bases between them.

This clonotype has just one count. The rearrangement uses TRBV12-3 or TRBV12-4 and TRBJ2-2; 11 bases match TRBD1. The ends lost 3 bases at V and 7 bases at J; junction bases unmatched: 10. This CDR3 comprises 17 residues. CDR3: CASSLLAGQGADGELFF. The CDR3 bases are TGTGCCAGCAGTTTGCTTGCCGGACAGGGGGCGGACGGGGAGCTGTTTTTT.

The rearrangement links TRBV7-2 to TRBJ2-2; D uncertain. The germline V and J ends were trimmed by 7 bases and 1 base, with 7 bases remaining between them. The CDR3 spans 13 residues. CDR1 and CDR2 (germline): SGHTA, FQGNSA. CDR3 nucleotide sequence: TGTGCCAGCAACGTAGGGAACACCGGGGAGCTGTTTTTT. It codes for CASNVGNTGELFF.

V gene TRBV7-9 combines with J gene TRBJ2-1; D is perhaps TRBD1 (6 bases). The CDR3 is 14 amino acids. Trimming left V 3 bases short and J 12 bases short, with 18 bases between. Per germline, CDR1 SEHNR and CDR2 FQNEAQ (reference sequence). CDR3 sequence (DNA): TGTGCCAGCAGCTTCCCACTACCGACAGGCGGGCAGTTCTTC. Its translation is CASSFPLPTGGQFF.

The chain carries TRBV5-5 and TRBJ2-7; D may correspond to TRBD1 or TRBD2 (5 bases each). The length of the CDR3 is 15 residues. The V gene lost 0 bases and the J gene lost 2 bases, with 12 bases spanning the gap. The germline V gene encodes CDR1 SGHKS and CDR2 YYEKEE (reference sequence). The CDR3 here is CASSLGGIETYEQYF. The CDR3 DNA sequence: TGTGCCAGCAGCTTGGGGGGGATAGAGACCTACGAGCAGTACTTC.

This clonotype has at least ten counts. The chain joins TRBV4-2 to TRBJ2-3; 7 nucleotides match TRBD2. This CDR3 comprises 14 residues. V lost 0 bases to trimming and J lost 11 bases; unmatched junction nucleotides: 8. Germline-derived CDR1 and CDR2 are LGHNA and YNFKEQ. CDR3 bases: TGTGCCAGCAGCCAAGACCGGGAGGTGCCCGGGCAGTATTTT. Protein product: CASSQDREVPGQYF.

This clonotype was recorded a few times. This chain uses TRBV2 with TRBJ2-3; 7 bases agree with TRBD1. Germline assignment: CDR1 SNHLY and CDR2 FYNNEI. The CDR3 totals 15 residues. The ends lost 9 bases at V and 0 bases at J; junction bases unmatched: 9. This CDR3 is CASIIGTASTDTQYF. The CDR3 DNA reads TGTGCCAGTATAATCGGGACAGCTAGCACAGATACGCAGTATTTT. Variable domain in full (rest from reference TRBV2 and TRBJ2-3): EPEVTQTPSHQVTQMGQEVILRCVPISNHLYFYWYRQILGQKVEFLVSFYNNEISEKSEIFDDQFSVERPDGSNFTLKIRSTKLEDSAMYFCASIIGTASTDTQYFGPGTRLTVL.

The J gene is TRBJ2-7, the V gene TRBV5-1, with D perhaps TRBD1 (6 bases). The V end was cut by 2 bases, the J end by 7 bases, with 19 bases between. The CDR3 has 15 residues. Germline CDR1 is SGHRS and CDR2 is YFSETQ. The CDR3 spells CASSLGTSLWEEQYF. The CDR3 nucleotides are TGCGCCAGCAGCTTAGGGACATCCCTGTGGGAGGAGCAGTACTTC.